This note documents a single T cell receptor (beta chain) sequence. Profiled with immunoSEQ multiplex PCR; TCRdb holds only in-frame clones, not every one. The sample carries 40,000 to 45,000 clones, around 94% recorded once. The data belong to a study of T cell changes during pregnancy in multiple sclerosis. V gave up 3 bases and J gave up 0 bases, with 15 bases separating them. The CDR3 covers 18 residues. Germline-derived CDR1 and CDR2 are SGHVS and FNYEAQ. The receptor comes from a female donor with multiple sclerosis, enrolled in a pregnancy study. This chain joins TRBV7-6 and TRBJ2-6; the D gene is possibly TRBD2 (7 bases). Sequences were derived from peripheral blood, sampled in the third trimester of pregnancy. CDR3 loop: CASSLMGGPNSGANVLTF. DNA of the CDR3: TGTGCCAGCAGCTTGATGGGGGGGCCGAACTCTGGGGCCAACGTCCTGACTTTC.